The present T cell receptor beta chain was sequenced within a study of post-analysis software for immune sequencing data. At the level of the study: Several disease courses (relapsing-remitting, secondary progressive and progressive-relapsing) of multiple sclerosis were included.

The TCR beta cDNA libraries contained unique molecular identifiers. T cells numbering about 0.95 to 10 million gave rise to roughly 0.5 million cDNA molecules. TCRdb independently ran MiXCR on the PCR reads; one entry per CDR3 protein. Here the sample spans about 460,000 distinct CDR3 sequences, under 55% being singletons. The count of this clonotype is one. The antigen is not known. The CDR3 consists of 15 residues. CDR1 and CDR2 (germline): SGHTA, FQGNSA. The V gene end was trimmed by 4 bases and the J gene end by 6 bases; junction bases not matched to a gene: 11. Study observations and caveats: Samples from one preparation batch, clustered by F measure, grouped strongly together. A few TRBV segments were significantly more frequent in patients than in controls. TRBV5-6, TRBV5-1 and TRBV20-1 were among these segments. When compared against controls, multiple sclerosis patients showed significantly lower normalized Chao1 diversity.

The sample was blood. The chain links TRBV7-2 to TRBJ2-7, with 8 bases fitting TRBD1. This sequence was found in a girl aged 5 to 17 with multiple sclerosis. The CDR3 sequence: CASSSRTGNPVEQYF. The DNA of the CDR3 is TGTGCCAGCAGCTCCCGGACAGGGAACCCCGTCGAGCAGTACTTC.